These 29 T cell receptor beta chains were all obtained from the same sample, sequenced in a study of T cell clones after liver transplantation. Sequenced by immunoSEQ multiplex PCR; TCRdb stores in-frame clones only, minus some. The sample records over 100,000 clones, approximately 85% being singletons. The sample here was CD4+ T cells from blood, taken before liver transplant. Receptor source: a human donor who received a liver transplant.

J is TRBJ1-1 and V is TRBV6-5, with D unclear. CDR1 is MNHEY and CDR2 is SVGAGI in the germline V gene. The CDR3 is 13 amino acids. Trimming cost V 6 bases and J 0 bases, with 8 bases left between them. This CDR3 is CASRSRLNTEAFF. Written as DNA, the CDR3 is TGTGCCAGCAGATCGAGGTTGAACACTGAAGCTTTCTTT.

The V gene is TRBV4-2, the J gene TRBJ2-3, with 11 bases that match TRBD2. The V segment lost 0 bases and the J segment 1 base; nucleotides outside the gene matches: 12. The CDR3 covers 20 residues. Germline V lookup: CDR1 LGHNA, CDR2 YNFKEQ. CDR3 sequence: CASSQDKTSGTLTGTDTQYF. The CDR3 DNA reads TGTGCCAGCAGCCAAGATAAGACTAGCGGGACGTTGACAGGCACAGATACGCAGTATTTT.

This clone was seen more than once but under ten times. The rearrangement joins TRBV18 to TRBJ1-1; TRBD1 might be the D (5 bases). This CDR3 is built from 14 residues. CDR1 and CDR2 from the germline V gene are KGHSH and LQKENI. V was clipped by 6 bases and J by 8 bases, with 19 bases between them. The CDR3 is CASSSDMKALEAFF. CDR3 nucleotide sequence: TGTGCCAGCTCGTCGGACATGAAAGCCCTGGAAGCTTTCTTT.

A few counts support this clone. The V call is TRBV7-7, the J call TRBJ1-1, with D possibly matching TRBD1 (5 bases). The CDR3 runs 13 residues. The V gene lost 1 base and the J gene lost 9 bases, with 12 bases spanning the gap. Germline V gene lookup returns CDR1 SSHAT and CDR2 FNYEAQ (reference sequence). In DNA, the CDR3 is TGTGCCAGCAGCTTAGGACGGGGGGGGAAAGCTTTCTTT. It translates to CASSLGRGGKAFF.

This sequence joins TRBV4-1 and TRBJ2-3; maybe TRBD2 (5 bases). The CDR3 has 15 residues. Trimming left V 0 bases short and J 4 bases short, with 11 bases between. Germline CDR1 MGHRA, CDR2 YSYEKL. The CDR3 loop reads CASSQDRGNADTQYF. As DNA, the CDR3 is TGCGCCAGCAGCCAAGATCGAGGGAACGCAGATACGCAGTATTTT.

In its sample, this clone was seen once. The genes are TRBV27 and TRBJ2-5; 14 nucleotides match TRBD2. The V gene's germline CDR1 is MNHEY and CDR2 SMNVEV (reference sequence). Unmatched junction bases numbered 2, after V lost 6 bases and J lost 5 bases. This CDR3 has 14 residues. CDR3: CASRTSGRGETQYF. CDR3 nucleotide sequence: TGTGCCAGCAGGACTAGCGGGAGGGGGGAGACCCAGTACTTC.

The chain employs TRBV9 and TRBJ1-2, with 7 bases identical to TRBD1. V dropped 0 bases and J dropped 7; count of bases not matched to a gene: 9. CDR3 length: 15 residues. CDR1 is SGDLS and CDR2 is YYNGEE in the germline V gene. The CDR3 region has the DNA TGTGCCAGCAGCGTAGAATCCAGGGGGGTAATTGGCTACACCTTC. It encodes CASSVESRGVIGYTF. The full variable domain, with the rest looked up from reference TRBV9 and TRBJ1-2, is DSGVTQTPKHLITATGQRVTLRCSPRSGDLSVYWYQQSLDQGLQFLIQYYNGEERAKGNILERFSAQQFPDLHSELNLSSLELGDSALYFCASSVESRGVIGYTFGSGTRLTVV.

The rearrangement links TRBV2 to TRBJ1-3; no definite D call. This CDR3 has 14 residues. Looked up from germline, CDR1 is SNHLY and CDR2 is FYNNEI. The V and J ends lost 3 bases and 0 bases respectively, with 6 bases between them. The CDR3 protein is CASSDRVSGNTIYF. In DNA, the CDR3 is TGTGCCAGCAGTGACAGAGTCTCTGGAAACACCATATATTTT.

The J gene is TRBJ1-5, the V gene TRBV10-1; no reliable D call. The V end was cut by 7 bases, the J end by 4 bases, with 17 bases between. Germline CDR1 reads WNHNN; CDR2 reads SYGVQD (reference sequence). The CDR3 spans 15 residues. The CDR3 is CASTFAVPGNQPQHF. In DNA form, the CDR3 reads TGCGCCAGCACCTTCGCAGTTCCCGGGAATCAGCCCCAGCATTTT.

The chain recombines TRBV7-3 with TRBJ2-5; a weak D match, TRBD1 (6 bases). Germline loops: CDR1 SGHTA, CDR2 FQGTGA. Trimming stripped 5 bases from V and 5 bases from J, with 18 bases between. The CDR3 is 15 amino acids. CDR3 protein: CASSNRGGSWETQYF. CDR3 DNA: TGTGCCAGCAGCAACCGAGGGGGTAGCTGGGAGACCCAGTACTTC.

The gene calls are TRBV27 and TRBJ1-5; the D gene is possibly TRBD1 (5 bases). Germline CDR1 MNHEY, CDR2 SMNVEV (reference sequence). CDR3 length: 15 residues. Trimming stripped 5 bases from V and 0 bases from J, with 11 bases between. This CDR3 reads CASSPRGASNQPQHF. CDR3 bases: TGTGCCAGCAGTCCCCGCGGGGCTAGCAATCAGCCCCAGCATTTT.

This clone was recorded once. The V call is TRBV27, the J call TRBJ1-1; the D is unclear. The CDR3 contains 14 residues. V dropped 3 bases and J dropped 1 base, with 9 bases sitting between them. From germline, CDR1 is MNHEY and CDR2 SMNVEV (reference sequence). CDR3 in DNA: TGTGCCAGCAGTTTCGCTGGGTGGAACACTGAAGCTTTCTTT. The encoded protein is CASSFAGWNTEAFF.

This clone showed up just a few times. This chain joins TRBV4-1 and TRBJ2-1; 9 bases align to TRBD2. CDR1 is MGHRA and CDR2 is YSYEKL in the germline V gene. CDR3 length equals 17 residues. The trim removed 6 bases at V and 4 bases at J, leaving 13 bases unmatched. The CDR3 sequence is CASSFSGGPGGYNEQFF. In DNA, the CDR3 is TGCGCCAGCAGTTTTAGCGGGGGACCTGGGGGATACAATGAGCAGTTCTTC.

V and J are TRBV19 and TRBJ1-6, with unresolved D. Germline V lookup: CDR1 LNHDA, CDR2 SQIVND (reference sequence). The CDR3 is 14 residues long. V was shortened by 0 bases and J by 8 bases, with 8 bases between the two germline ends. The CDR3: CASSIEDVDSPLHF. CDR3 in DNA: TGTGCCAGTAGTATAGAGGACGTTGATTCACCCCTCCACTTT. Full variable domain (missing parts from reference TRBV19 and TRBJ1-6): DGGITQSPKYLFRKEGQNVTLSCEQNLNHDAMYWYRQDPGQGLRLIYYSQIVNDFQKGDIAEGYSVSREKKESFPLTVTSAQKNPTAFYLCASSIEDVDSPLHFGNGTRLTVT.

The chain couples TRBV9 to TRBJ2-7; 8 nucleotides agree with TRBD1. The CDR3 spans 15 residues. V shed 3 bases and J 2 bases; nucleotides not matched to a gene: 7. Per the germline V gene, CDR1 is SGDLS and CDR2 is YYNGEE. In DNA, the CDR3 is TGTGCCAGCAGCGCCCGGGACAGGTCCACCTACGAGCAGTACTTC. Its protein is CASSARDRSTYEQYF.

This clone was observed a single time. The V gene is TRBV4-1, the J gene TRBJ2-1, with 10 bases aligning to TRBD2. CDR1 and CDR2 (germline): MGHRA, YSYEKL. V shed 4 bases and J 8 bases; nucleotides not matched to a gene: 8. CDR3 length: 15 amino acids. CDR3: CASSRFSGRFDEQFF. DNA for the CDR3: TGCGCCAGCAGCCGATTTAGCGGGAGGTTCGATGAGCAGTTCTTC.

This chain joins TRBV7-3 and TRBJ1-1; 7 bases map to TRBD1. The CDR3 extends over 14 amino acids. The V and J ends lost 1 base and 4 bases, in that order; junction bases with no gene match: 3. Germline V CDR1 and CDR2: SGHTA, FQGTGA. CDR3 coding DNA: TGTGCCAGCAGCTTAAAGGCAGGGGGCACTGAAGCTTTCTTT. It translates to CASSLKAGGTEAFF.

In this sample, this clone turned up once. The chain uses TRBV29-1 and TRBJ2-7, with D perhaps TRBD1 (5 bases). Germline CDR1 and CDR2: SQVTM and ANQGSEA. The CDR3 contains 13 residues. V was clipped by 7 bases and J by 0 bases, with 13 bases between them. The chain's CDR3 is CSGAQGGSYEQYF. The CDR3 DNA is TGCAGCGGGGCCCAGGGCGGCTCCTACGAGCAGTACTTC.

This clone appeared a few times. V is TRBV10-3 and J is TRBJ1-1; D call uncertain. Trimming shortened V by 4 bases and J by 3 bases, and 15 bases separated the two germline ends. The CDR3 covers 15 residues. Looked up from germline, CDR1 is ENHRY and CDR2 is SYGVKD. CDR3 sequence reads: CAISAYDKADTEAFF. DNA of the CDR3: TGTGCCATCAGTGCCTATGATAAGGCCGACACTGAAGCTTTCTTT.

This chain joins TRBV2 and TRBJ1-5, with TRBD1 as a possible D gene (5 bases). The germline V gene has CDR1 SNHLY and CDR2 FYNNEI. V shed 7 bases and J shed 2 bases, with 12 bases lying between them. The CDR3 has 14 amino acids. The CDR3 DNA reads TGTGCCAGCAAGTCCTCGGGGGGCAATCAGCCCCAGCATTTT. Protein: CASKSSGGNQPQHF.

V gene TRBV27 combines with J gene TRBJ2-1, with a weak D call TRBD1 (5 bases). Trimming took off 7 bases at V and 0 bases at J, with 13 bases between the two ends. CDR1 is MNHEY and CDR2 is SMNVEV in the germline V gene (reference sequence). CDR3 size: 15 residues. CDR3 in amino acids: CASTKTDHSYNEQFF. The CDR3 nucleotides read TGTGCCAGCACCAAGACAGATCACTCCTACAATGAGCAGTTCTTC.

V usage is TRBV6-1 and J usage is TRBJ1-6; 7 bases align to TRBD1. Germline assignment: CDR1 MNHNS and CDR2 SASEGT. CDR3 length: 16 amino acids. The junction had 10 bases not matched to a gene; V was cut back by 2 bases and J by 9 bases. Here the CDR3 DNA reads TGTGCCAGCAGTGAAAACCACCAGGGGGACGGTTCACCCCTCCACTTT. It encodes CASSENHQGDGSPLHF.

The chain has TRBV18 and TRBJ1-4; D is uncertain. Trimming cost V 8 bases and J 8 bases, with 18 bases left between them. The CDR3 length is 14 residues. Germline lookup yields CDR1 KGHSH and CDR2 LQKENI. The CDR3 DNA reads as TGTGCCAGCCGTAGCCACGGGTCTGGGGAAAAACTGTTTTTT. Protein: CASRSHGSGEKLFF.

The chain recombines TRBV18 with TRBJ1-5; D not certain. V lost 3 bases and J 3 bases, leaving 9 bases between the germline ends. The CDR3 length is 14 residues. The germline V gene encodes CDR1 KGHSH and CDR2 LQKENI. The CDR3 sequence is CASSPGVVNQPQHF. As DNA, the CDR3 is TGTGCCAGCTCACCCGGAGTGGTCAATCAGCCCCAGCATTTT.

The chain is built from TRBV20-1 and TRBJ2-7; maybe TRBD1 (5 bases). Trimming removed 6 bases at V and 7 bases at J, with 13 bases between. The CDR3 totals 11 residues. CDR1 is DFQATT and CDR2 is SNEGSKA in the germline V gene (reference sequence). CDR3 region: CSAGPQVEQYF. Written as DNA, the CDR3 is TGCAGTGCCGGACCACAGGTGGAGCAGTACTTC.

The rearrangement uses TRBV9 and TRBJ2-3; perhaps TRBD1 as D (6 bases). The CDR3 is made up of 14 amino acids. Germline loops: CDR1 SGDLS, CDR2 YYNGEE. V lost 4 bases, J lost 2 bases, and 11 bases lay in between. Here the CDR3 reads CASSTRTDTDTQYF. Here the CDR3 DNA reads TGTGCCAGCAGCACCCGGACAGACACAGATACGCAGTATTTT.

This clone was detected only a few times. The chain has TRBV29-1 and TRBJ2-7; no reliable D call. The CDR3 loop spans 13 amino acids. CDR1 and CDR2 (germline): SQVTM, ANQGSEA. V lost 4 bases and J 0 bases, leaving 10 bases between the germline ends. Written as DNA, the CDR3 is TGCAGCGTTGCTACGGACCTCTCCTACGAGCAGTACTTC. This codes for CSVATDLSYEQYF.

This sequence joins TRBV4-2 and TRBJ2-7; 7 bases match TRBD2. The length of the CDR3 is 15 residues. Germline V gene sequence: CDR1 LGHNA, CDR2 YNFKEQ. V shed 4 bases, J shed 6 bases, and the junction held 12 bases outside the gene matches. The CDR3 loop is CASSLGTTSSLEQYF. The CDR3 nucleotides are TGTGCCAGCAGCCTTGGGACTACCTCCTCTCTCGAGCAGTACTTC.

The chain is built from TRBV6-1 and TRBJ2-7, with a possible D match to TRBD2 (5 bases). V shed 6 bases and J shed 3 bases, with 12 bases lying between them. The CDR3 has 13 amino acids. The germline V gene has CDR1 MNHNS and CDR2 SASEGT. The CDR3 bases are TGTGCCAGCAGCCCCCCGGGGAACTACGAGCAGTACTTC. Protein sequence: CASSPPGNYEQYF.